Detailed here is one T cell receptor beta chain. These data come from a study of blood T cell repertoires in COVID-19. Measured with immunoSEQ multiplex PCR; TCRdb has only the in-frame clones, and not every one. Counted here are about 410,000 clones, over 85% occurring once; the ten biggest clones make up approximately 1.5%. With V trimmed by 4 bases and J by 6 bases, 6 bases remained unmatched. From germline, CDR1 is SGHVS and CDR2 FQNEAQ. CDR3 size: 14 residues. This rearrangement joins TRBV7-8 to TRBJ1-5; 7 bases are a match to TRBD1. The sample taken for sequencing was PBMCs or T cells enriched from blood (not recorded which). The sequence came from a woman aged 25 to 39 who had recovered from COVID-19. The CDR3 is CASSSQTGLQPQHF. CDR3 DNA sequence: TGTGCCAGCAGCTCCCAGACAGGGCTTCAGCCCCAGCATTTT.